Sequencing of this TCR beta chain was carried out in a study of CD8+CD57+ T cells in acquired aplastic anemia. This clonotype counts as medium-sized. The germline CDR1 and CDR2 sequences are LNHNV and YYDKDF (reference sequence). V lost 0 bases to trimming and J lost 14 bases, with 8 bases between them. The length of the CDR3 is 12 residues. It was genomic DNA that served as the template for profiling TCR beta VDJ and CDR3. A single record per CDR3 protein comes from TCRdb applying MiXCR to the reads. The sample lists about 110,000 distinct CDR3 sequences, around half occurring once. This receptor was identified in a human donor in good health, serving as a control. This chain connects TRBV15 to TRBJ1-6, with D tentatively TRBD1 (5 bases). Material for sequencing was sorted CD4+, CD8+, or CD8+CD57+ T cells (not recorded which) from PBMCs. The CDR3 loop reads CATSREGPTLHF. In nucleotides, the CDR3 is TGTGCCACCAGCAGAGAGGGGCCCACCCTCCACTTT.